This T cell receptor beta chain emerged from a study of shared clonotypes between healthy human individuals. Subsets obtained from CD4+ cells comprised CD45RA+ naive and CD45RA-negative memory cells. General study findings and limits: Generation probabilities were higher for clonotypes shared across all four sorted-subset donors than for unshared ones.

Evenly divided among several immunoSEQ plates was the genomic DNA of each subset. Profiling relied on immunoSEQ multiplex PCR, and the TCRdb table lists in-frame clones only, not all of them. The data hold about 1.1 million clones, with about 80% observed a single time. V shed 4 bases and J shed 6 bases, with 16 bases lying between them. Germline CDR1 SGHRS, CDR2 YFSETQ. CDR3 size: 14 residues. As to this clone: Antigen specificity is unknown.

The rearrangement joins TRBV5-1 to TRBJ1-1; D is possibly TRBD1 (6 bases). The sample consisted of memory CD4+ T cells from PBMCs. Indicated subset: CD45RA-negative fraction. The receptor's source is a young man in good health. Some clones in this sample may be carry-over from other donors' samples. CDR3 region: CASSGAAGDAEAFF. The CDR3 bases are TGCGCCAGCAGCGGGGCGGCAGGGGACGCTGAAGCTTTCTTT.